These 7 T cell receptor beta chains originate from one sample sequenced in a study of CD8 T cells in Susac syndrome. Random hexamers were used to reverse transcribe roughly 0.5 to 1 ug of RNA. TCRdb ran MiXCR on the immunoSEQ multiplex PCR reads and lists one entry per CDR3 protein. Of some 200,000 distinct CDR3 sequences listed, approximately 95% are singletons. The source material was CD4+ T cells from PBMCs. Receptors originate from a human donor with multiple sclerosis.

The rearrangement uses TRBV5-1 and TRBJ2-7, with a tentative D call TRBD1 (6 bases). Trimming shortened V by 0 bases and J by 6 bases, and 22 bases separated the two germline ends. Germline CDR1 is SGHRS and CDR2 is YFSETQ. The CDR3 spans 17 residues. CDR3 amino acids: CASSLGSGRGTIGEQYF. The CDR3 coding sequence is TGCGCCAGCAGCTTGGGAAGCGGCAGGGGCACCATCGGCGAGCAGTACTTC.

This sequence joins TRBV19 and TRBJ1-5, with 10 nucleotides matching TRBD1. Germline V gene lookup returns CDR1 LNHDA and CDR2 SQIVND (reference sequence). J was trimmed by 7 bases and V by 10 bases; bases with no gene match: 7. This CDR3 comprises 13 residues. The CDR3 bases are TGTGCCACGAGGGACAGGGGAGAACAGCCCCAGCATTTT. Protein: CATRDRGEQPQHF.

The rearrangement links TRBV29-1 to TRBJ2-5; D unresolved. The V gene's germline CDR1 is SQVTM and CDR2 ANQGSEA. The CDR3 extends over 11 amino acids. V shed 4 bases and J shed 1 base, with 4 bases lying between them. In nucleotides, the CDR3 is TGCAGCGTTGCTATCCAAGAGACCCAGTACTTC. It specifies CSVAIQETQYF.

The chain employs TRBV5-1 and TRBJ2-1, with D possibly being TRBD1 (5 bases). The germline CDR1 and CDR2 sequences are SGHRS and YFSETQ. The CDR3 loop spans 14 amino acids. V was cut by 1 base and J by 6 bases, with 11 bases left in between. The DNA of the CDR3 is TGCGCCAGCAGCTTGTACGAAAGGGGCAATGAGCAGTTCTTC. Translated: CASSLYERGNEQFF.

The chain combines TRBV6-5 with TRBJ1-1; D is undetermined. Between the trimmed V and J ends, which lost 0 bases and 4 bases, there was a span of 6 bases. Germline V lookup: CDR1 MNHEY, CDR2 SVGAGI. CDR3 length: 13 residues. The CDR3 loop reads CASSYSTSTEAFF. The CDR3 region has the DNA TGTGCCAGCAGTTACTCTACCTCCACTGAAGCTTTCTTT.

This chain uses TRBV7-9 with TRBJ2-1; TRBD1 is a possible D gene (5 bases). This CDR3 contains 13 residues. The ends were cut back, 1 base at V and 10 bases at J, with 11 bases in the middle. The V gene's germline CDR1 is SEHNR and CDR2 FQNEAQ (reference sequence). CDR3 sequence: CASSLDDHREQFF. As DNA, the CDR3 is TGTGCCAGCAGCTTAGACGATCACAGGGAGCAGTTCTTC.

This chain links TRBV2 with TRBJ2-1; 9 positions agree with TRBD2. This CDR3 is 13 amino acids long. Germline values: CDR1 SNHLY, CDR2 FYNNEI. V shed 5 bases and J 9 bases; nucleotides not matched to a gene: 5. CDR3 sequence: CASSTGTSFEQFF. The CDR3 nucleotides read TGTGCCAGCAGTACCGGGACTAGCTTTGAGCAGTTCTTC.